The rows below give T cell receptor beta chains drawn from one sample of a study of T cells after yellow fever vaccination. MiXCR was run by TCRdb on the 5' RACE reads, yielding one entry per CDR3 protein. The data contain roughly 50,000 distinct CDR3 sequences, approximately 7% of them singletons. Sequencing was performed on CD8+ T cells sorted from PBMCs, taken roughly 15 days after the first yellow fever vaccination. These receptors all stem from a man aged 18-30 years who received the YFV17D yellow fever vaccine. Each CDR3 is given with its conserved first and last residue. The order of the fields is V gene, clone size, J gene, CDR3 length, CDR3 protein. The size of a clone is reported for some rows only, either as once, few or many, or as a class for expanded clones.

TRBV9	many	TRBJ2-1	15	CASSGTGTPYNEQFF
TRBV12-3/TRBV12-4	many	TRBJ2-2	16	CASSLVVPVGTGELFF
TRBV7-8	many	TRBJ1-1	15	CASSLAIGGDTEAFF
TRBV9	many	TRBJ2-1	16	CASSPLAPKAYNEQFF
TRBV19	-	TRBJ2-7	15	CASSIVAGGPYEQYF
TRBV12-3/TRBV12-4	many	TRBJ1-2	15	CASSPGTPAFYGYTF
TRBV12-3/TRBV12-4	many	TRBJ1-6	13	CASSGGINSPLHF
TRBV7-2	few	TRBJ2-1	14	CASSEPGQGNEQFF
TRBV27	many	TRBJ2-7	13	CASSYRGPYEQYF
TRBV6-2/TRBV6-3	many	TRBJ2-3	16	CASSYSKLEGTDTQYF
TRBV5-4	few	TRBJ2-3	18	CASSAESQGLLGTDTQYF
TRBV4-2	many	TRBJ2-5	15	CASPRRVGSQETQYF
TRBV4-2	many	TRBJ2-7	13	CASSPDTSYEQYF
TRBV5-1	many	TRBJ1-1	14	CASSSGFLGTEAFF
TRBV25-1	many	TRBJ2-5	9	CATGETQYF
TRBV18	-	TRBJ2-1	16	CASSPEGQYVWPEQFF
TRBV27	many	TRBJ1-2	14	CASSLGRDSYGYTF
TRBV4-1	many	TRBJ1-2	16	CASSQELSQGGYGYTF
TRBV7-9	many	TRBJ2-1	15	CASSVWRGGFNEQFF
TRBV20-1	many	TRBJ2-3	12	CSARVGTDTQYF
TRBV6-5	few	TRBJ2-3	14	CASSYVGKADTQYF
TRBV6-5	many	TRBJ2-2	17	CASSPLYASGGTGELFF
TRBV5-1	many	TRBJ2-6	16	CASVSGSRSGANVLTF
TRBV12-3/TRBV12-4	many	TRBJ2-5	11	CASTSGETQYF
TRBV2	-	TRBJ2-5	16	CASSEGGGGGRETQYF
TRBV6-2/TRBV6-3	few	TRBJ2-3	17	CASSFPGQGYSTDTQYF
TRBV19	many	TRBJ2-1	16	CASSIGTGDPGNEQFF
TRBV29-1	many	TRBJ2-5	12	CSVDEYQETQYF
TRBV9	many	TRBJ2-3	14	CASSGLRGPDTQYF
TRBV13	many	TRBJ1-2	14	CASSHTGKDYGYTF
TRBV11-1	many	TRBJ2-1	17	CASSPDASGGSYNEQFF
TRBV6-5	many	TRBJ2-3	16	CASSYSGGGLTDTQYF
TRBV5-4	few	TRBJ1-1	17	CASSLPGDGDLNTEAFF
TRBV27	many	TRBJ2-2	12	CAPTGLTGELFF
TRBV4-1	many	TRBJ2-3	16	CASSQVLAGGQGTQYF
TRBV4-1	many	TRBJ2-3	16	CASSQDGTGDTDTQYF
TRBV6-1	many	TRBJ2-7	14	CASSPRTSSYEQYF
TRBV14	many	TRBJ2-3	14	CASSRGLRSDTQYF
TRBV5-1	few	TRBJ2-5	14	CASSLAFSRETQYF